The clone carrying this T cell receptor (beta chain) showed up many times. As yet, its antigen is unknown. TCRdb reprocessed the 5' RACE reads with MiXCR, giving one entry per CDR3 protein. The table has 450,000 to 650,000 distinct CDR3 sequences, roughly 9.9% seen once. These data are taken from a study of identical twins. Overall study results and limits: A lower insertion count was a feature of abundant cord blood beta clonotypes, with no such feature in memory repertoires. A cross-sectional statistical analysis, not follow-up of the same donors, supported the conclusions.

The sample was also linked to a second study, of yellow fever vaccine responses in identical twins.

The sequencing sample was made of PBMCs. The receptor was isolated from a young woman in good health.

In DNA, the CDR3 is TGCGCCAGCAGCAGTCGGGCTAGCGTGAAAGATACGCAGTATTTT. It codes for CASSSRASVKDTQYF. The genes are TRBV5-1 and TRBJ2-3, with D possibly being TRBD2 (6 bases). CDR1 and CDR2 (germline): SGHRS, YFSETQ. Trimming took 4 bases from V and 5 from J, leaving 17 bases between them. The CDR3 length is 15 residues.